One T cell receptor beta chain is described in this entry. Its matching antigen is unknown. The CDR3 has 15 residues. Per germline, CDR1 SGHTS and CDR2 YDEGEE. Deletions cut 4 bases from V and 4 bases from J, with 18 bases between. The data originate from a study of shared clonotypes between healthy human individuals. Replicate PCRs for sorted subsets used 200 ng DNA; this equaled some 30,000 T cell genomes. TCRdb keeps only in-frame clones here, not all; method: immunoSEQ multiplex PCR. The sample carries around 1,100,000 clones, approximately 80% recorded once. Study outcomes and limitations: Shared clonotypes across all four donors exceeded non-shared ones in generation probability. Sharing across four donors was seen in 5% to 5.5% of naive CD4 clonotypes. Naive subsets generally had larger estimated richness than memory subsets.

The sequence came from a young man in good health. Some clones in this sample may be carry-over from other donors' samples. This chain connects TRBV5-8 to TRBJ2-7; unclear D gene. Input material: memory CD4+ T cells from PBMCs. This sample's subset: CD45RA-negative fraction. The CDR3 region is CASSPEGTNTYEQYF. In DNA form, the CDR3 reads TGTGCCAGCAGCCCGGAAGGTACCAACACATACGAGCAGTACTTC.